Listed below are T cell receptor beta chains from one sample, sequenced in a study of T cells in Graves' hyperthyroidism and ophthalmopathy. TCRdb independently ran MiXCR on the multiplex PCR reads; one entry per CDR3 protein. The repertoire has 250,000 to 300,000 distinct CDR3 sequences, approximately 12% of them found once; the top ten carry around 7.9%. Sequencing used blood. The origin of the receptors is a woman aged 25 to 39 with Graves' hyperthyroidism that later progressed to Graves' ophthalmopathy. The CDR3 runs from the conserved cysteine through the conserved F or W. D genes are given only for firm matches. Clone size is shown for a subset of rows, as once, few, many or a class of expanded clone.

-	TRBV25-1	-	TRBJ2-7	TGTGCCAGCAGCGGGCTGGGGAACGAGCAGTACTTC	CASSGLGNEQYF
many	TRBV20-1	-	TRBJ2-7	TGCAGTGCTAGAGATTTTACCTCCTACGAGCAGTACTTC	CSARDFTSYEQYF
-	TRBV7-2	-	TRBJ2-2	TGTGCCAGCAGCCCAAGGATAAGGGAGCTGTTTTTT	CASSPRIRELFF
many	TRBV7-2	TRBD2	TRBJ2-7	TGTGCCAGCAGCTTAAAGCGGGAGGACTACTACGAGCAGTACTTC	CASSLKREDYYEQYF
many	TRBV28	-	TRBJ2-2	TGTGCCAGCAGCTCGACTAGTTTTAACACCGGGGAGCTGTTTTTT	CASSSTSFNTGELFF
few	TRBV19	TRBD2	TRBJ2-3	TGTGCCAGTACCTCAGGGACTAGCGGGAGGAATACGCAGTATTTT	CASTSGTSGRNTQYF
many	TRBV30	-	TRBJ2-1	TGTGCCTGGAGTGTAACGACTCTGCGGATGGGTGAGCAGTTCTTC	CAWSVTTLRMGEQFF
few	TRBV6-2/TRBV6-3	TRBD1	TRBJ2-2	TGTGCCAGCACCCCGACGACGGGACAGGGCCGGGCCGGGGAGCTGTTTTTT	CASTPTTGQGRAGELFF
-	TRBV9	-	TRBJ1-4	TGTGCCAGCAGCGTAGCTCACCCGGTACGCAGTCTCGGAAAACTGTTTTTT	CASSVAHPVRSLGKLFF
few	TRBV27	TRBD2	TRBJ2-3	TGTGCCAGCAGTATACACGGACTAGCGGGAGGGCCGGGCACAGATACGCAGTATTTT	CASSIHGLAGGPGTDTQYF
few	TRBV4-2	-	TRBJ2-5	TGTGCCAGCAGCCAAGTTGGGGACTCCCAAGAGACCCAGTACTTC	CASSQVGDSQETQYF
many	TRBV20-1	TRBD1	TRBJ1-2	TGCAGTGCTAGAGAAGACAGGGGGCGAGTCGACTATGGCTACACCTTC	CSAREDRGRVDYGYTF
many	TRBV7-9	-	TRBJ1-5	TGTGCCAGCAGCCCCGTCGCGCCCGGTCAGCCCCAGCATTTT	CASSPVAPGQPQHF
many	TRBV7-3	-	TRBJ2-3	TGTGCCAGCAGCTTAACGGCAGTCCAATCCGCAGATACGCAGTATTTT	CASSLTAVQSADTQYF
many	TRBV7-2	TRBD2	TRBJ2-3	TGTGCCAGCAGCTCCAGAACTACTAGCGGTCCGGGGGGTACAGATACGCAGTATTTT	CASSSRTTSGPGGTDTQYF
few	TRBV4-3	-	TRBJ1-1	TGCGCCAGCAGCCAAGTTCTATACACTGAAGCTTTCTTT	CASSQVLYTEAFF
-	TRBV27	TRBD1	TRBJ1-2	TGTGCCAGCAGTTTAGCCGGGACAGCGTATGGCTACACCTTC	CASSLAGTAYGYTF
many	TRBV5-8	TRBD2	TRBJ2-1	TGTGCCAGCAGCTTGGAACTAGCGGGAGGGTATGAGCAGTTCTTC	CASSLELAGGYEQFF
many	TRBV6-5	-	TRBJ2-5	TGTGCCAGCAGTTACTCGATAGGTGGGCTGGAGACCCAGTACTTC	CASSYSIGGLETQYF
many	TRBV11-2	TRBD2	TRBJ2-3	TGTGCCAGCAGCTCCGGACTAGCCACAGATACGCAGTATTTT	CASSSGLATDTQYF
many	TRBV12-3/TRBV12-4	-	TRBJ1-6	TGTGCCAGCAGTTTAGGGCAGGTTAAGTCACCCCTCCACTTT	CASSLGQVKSPLHF
-	TRBV4-1	TRBD2	TRBJ2-1	TGCGCCAGCAGCCACCCTAGCGGGAGTCTCAATGAGCAGTTCTTC	CASSHPSGSLNEQFF
many	TRBV5-1	TRBD2	TRBJ2-7	TGCGCCAGCAGCCTCGGGACTAGCGGGAGCAACGAGCAGTACTTC	CASSLGTSGSNEQYF
-	TRBV18	-	TRBJ2-7	TGTGCCAGCTCACCAGGCGCGAACTCCTACGAGCAGTACTTC	CASSPGANSYEQYF
many	TRBV29-1	TRBD2	TRBJ2-7	TGCAGCGTTCAGCTAGCGGGTTCCTACGAGCAGTACTTC	CSVQLAGSYEQYF
few	TRBV2	TRBD1	TRBJ2-5	TGTGCCAGCAGTGAATTAGGACAGGGGACCCAGTACTTC	CASSELGQGTQYF
-	TRBV6-1	-	TRBJ1-2	TGTGCCAGCAGTGAAACAGGGCGCTATGGCTACACCTTC	CASSETGRYGYTF
many	TRBV7-2	-	TRBJ1-2	TGTGCCAGCAGCTTAGGGGATGGGTTCAGAGGCTACACCTTC	CASSLGDGFRGYTF
many	TRBV9	-	TRBJ1-1	TGTGCCAGCAGCGTAGACGGGGACACTGAAGCTTTCTTT	CASSVDGDTEAFF
-	TRBV3-1	-	TRBJ2-7	TGTGCCAGCAGCCAAGAGACGGGGGCATCCTACGAGCAGTACTTC	CASSQETGASYEQYF
many	TRBV4-2	-	TRBJ1-3	TGTGCCAGCAGCCGCCGGGACCTAAACACCATATATTTT	CASSRRDLNTIYF
many	TRBV27	TRBD2	TRBJ2-7	TGTGCCAGCAGTTTTACGACCCGAAGACTAGCGAGTGCCTACGAGCAGTACTTC	CASSFTTRRLASAYEQYF
many	TRBV3-1	-	TRBJ1-3	TGTGCCAGCAGCCTTACGTACCAAACCTCTGGAAACACCATATATTTT	CASSLTYQTSGNTIYF
-	TRBV19	TRBD1	TRBJ1-2	TGTGCCAGTAGTATTGGGACAGGGAGCTATGGCTACACCTTC	CASSIGTGSYGYTF
many	TRBV12-3/TRBV12-4	-	TRBJ2-5	TGTGCCAGCAGTTTATATCAGGGGAAAGAGACCCAGTACTTC	CASSLYQGKETQYF
many	TRBV5-1	-	TRBJ2-5	TGCGCCAGCGGGCGACGAGGGGGGGAGACCCAGTACTTC	CASGRRGGETQYF
many	TRBV10-3	-	TRBJ2-7	TGTGCCATCAGTGAATTGATAGGTCTGTCGTACGAGCAGTACTTC	CAISELIGLSYEQYF
many	TRBV12-3/TRBV12-4	-	TRBJ2-4	TGTGCCAGCAGTTTGCCTGGAGGCATTCAGTACTTC	CASSLPGGIQYF
-	TRBV6-5	-	TRBJ1-4	TGTGCCAGCAGTTACTCGGAATTCCGGGACACCATGGTAACTAATGAAAAACTGTTTTTT	CASSYSEFRDTMVTNEKLFF
many	TRBV18	TRBD2	TRBJ2-1	TGTGCCAGCTCACCCAAAGCGGGAGGTATTTCCTACAATGAGCAGTTCTTC	CASSPKAGGISYNEQFF
few	TRBV4-1	-	TRBJ2-5	TGCGCCAGCAGCCAAGAAGCCCTGACTAGTTTCCCGGAGACCCAGTACTTC	CASSQEALTSFPETQYF
few	TRBV27	TRBD2	TRBJ2-1	TGTGCCAGCAGTTTAGACGGCGGGGGGTACAATGAGCAGTTCTTC	CASSLDGGGYNEQFF
-	TRBV5-4	-	TRBJ1-3	TGTGCCAGCAGCTTGGATGGAGGGTTCGGGAACACCATATATTTT	CASSLDGGFGNTIYF
-	TRBV12-3/TRBV12-4	-	TRBJ1-1	TGTGCCAGCAGTTTAGCGCTACGGAACACTGAAGCTTTCTTT	CASSLALRNTEAFF
many	TRBV20-1	-	TRBJ2-3	TGCAGTGCTAGCGGGAGCGGGTACTCAGATACGCAGTATTTT	CSASGSGYSDTQYF
many	TRBV11-3	TRBD2	TRBJ2-1	TGTGCCAGCAGCCCAATTAGCGGGAGCGATGAGCAGTTCTTC	CASSPISGSDEQFF
many	TRBV6-1	-	TRBJ1-5	TGTGCCAGCAGTGACAGGGTTGTTAAGCCCCAGCATTTT	CASSDRVVKPQHF
few	TRBV12-3/TRBV12-4	-	TRBJ2-3	TGTGCCAGCAGTCCCCGTTTGGGGGAGGGCACAGATACGCAGTATTTT	CASSPRLGEGTDTQYF
many	TRBV6-1	TRBD1	TRBJ1-2	TGTGCCAGCAGTTCAATCAGGACAGGCTTTAACTATGGCTACACCTTC	CASSSIRTGFNYGYTF
few	TRBV7-9	TRBD2	TRBJ2-2	TGTGCCAGCAGCCCATCAGCGGGAAGCACCGGGGAGCTGTTTTTT	CASSPSAGSTGELFF